This TCR beta chain is drawn from a study of T cell responses to AZD1222 COVID-19 vaccine. In its sample, this clone was seen once. CDR1 SEHNR and CDR2 FQNEAQ come from the germline V gene (reference sequence). The CDR3 sequence is 15 residues long. V dropped 4 bases and J dropped 4; count of bases not matched to a gene: 3. Analysis merged second doses at about 4 or about 12 weeks. Assay: immunoSEQ multiplex PCR; the TCRdb copy retains only in-frame clones and omits some. The sample has approximately 150,000 clones, roughly 90% seen once. The chain employs TRBV7-9 and TRBJ2-1; 11 bases agree with TRBD2. Sequences were derived from peripheral blood, sampled 28 days after the second AZD1222 dose. The source is an adult who received the AZD1222 COVID-19 vaccine. CDR3 DNA sequence: TGTGCCAGCAGCTCTAGCGGGAGGAGATACAATGAGCAGTTCTTC. Amino acid sequence: CASSSSGRRYNEQFF.